The next 21 T cell receptor beta chains were all read from a single sample in a study of early T cells in non-severe SARS-CoV-2 infection. Using its own MiXCR run on the 5' RACE reads, TCRdb lists one record per CDR3 protein. Of about 35,000 distinct CDR3 sequences detected, 5% to 6.5% appear once; the ten largest clones hold about 8%. Sample: whole blood. The receptors originated from an adult who was a healthcare worker with PCR-confirmed SARS-CoV-2 infection or an uninfected control (not recorded which).

This clonotype occurred many times. The genes are TRBV11-2 and TRBJ2-7, with D perhaps being TRBD1 or TRBD2 (5 bases each). Germline V gene lookup returns CDR1 SGHAT and CDR2 FQNNGV. Trimming cost V 5 bases and J 3 bases, with 11 bases left between them. The CDR3 runs 13 residues. The chain's CDR3 is CASSHTRGYEQYF. CDR3 DNA: TGTGCCAGCAGCCATACGAGGGGCTACGAGCAGTACTTC.

This clonotype was observed many times. The chain is built from TRBV2 and TRBJ1-6; 7 nucleotides line up with TRBD1. The trim removed 1 base at V and 8 bases at J, leaving 5 bases unmatched. Germline CDR1 reads SNHLY; CDR2 reads FYNNEI. The CDR3 extends over 15 amino acids. CDR3 nucleotide sequence: TGTGCCAGCAGTGAAGTAGGGACAGACGATTCACCCCTCCACTTT. Its translation is CASSEVGTDDSPLHF.

This clonotype was detected ten times or more. This chain links TRBV20-1 with TRBJ1-1, with D hard to call. Germline V gene lookup returns CDR1 DFQATT and CDR2 SNEGSKA (reference sequence). The CDR3 is 12 residues long. The V end was cut by 5 bases, the J end by 8 bases, with 15 bases between. The CDR3 DNA reads TGCAGTGCTCACTACCGGGTGCGAGAAGCTTTCTTT. Translating gives CSAHYRVREAFF.

At least ten counts were recorded for this clonotype. At one of its ends the junction is not consistent with the germline gene, which may arise from a read error. The chain couples TRBV7-7 to TRBJ2-1; TRBD1 matches at 8 bases. Germline assignment: CDR1 SSHAT and CDR2 FNYEAQ (reference sequence). The CDR3 runs to 15 residues. The CDR3 region is CASSPGTGRNNEQFF. CDR3 in DNA: TGTGCTAGCAGCCCCGGGACAGGTCGTAACAATGAGCAGTTCTTC.

At least ten counts were recorded for this clonotype. This chain connects TRBV5-4 to TRBJ2-2; no clear D gene. CDR3 size: 14 residues. Germline assignment: CDR1 SGHNT and CDR2 YYREEE (reference sequence). Trimming took off 4 bases at V and 5 bases at J, with 12 bases between the two ends. Written as DNA, the CDR3 is TGTGCCAGCAGCCCAATACCCAATACCGGGGAGCTGTTTTTT. Amino acids: CASSPIPNTGELFF. Looking up the rest from reference TRBV5-4 and TRBJ2-2 gives the full variable domain: ETGVTQSPTHLIKTRGQQVTLRCSSQSGHNTVSWYQQALGQGPQFIFQYYREEENGRGNFPPRFSGLQFPNYSSELNVNALELDDSALYLCASSPIPNTGELFFGEGSRLTVL.

Only a few counts were recorded for this clonotype. The gene calls are TRBV19 and TRBJ1-2, with D uncertain. Germline CDR1 and CDR2: LNHDA and SQIVND (reference sequence). The CDR3 is 16 amino acids. V was shortened by 7 bases and J by 0 bases, with 18 bases between the two germline ends. The CDR3 DNA follows: TGTGCCAGTACCATGCCTGGCGGACGCGCTAACTATGGCTACACCTTC. Translated: CASTMPGGRANYGYTF. The full variable domain, its missing parts supplied by reference TRBV19 and TRBJ1-2, is DGGITQSPKYLFRKEGQNVTLSCEQNLNHDAMYWYRQDPGQGLRLIYYSQIVNDFQKGDIAEGYSVSREKKESFPLTVTSAQKNPTAFYLCASTMPGGRANYGYTFGSGTRLTVV.

This clonotype has a count of ten or more. The chain employs TRBV5-1 and TRBJ2-7; D remains unclear. Germline CDR1 and CDR2: SGHRS and YFSETQ. The CDR3 runs to 15 residues. The germline V and J ends were trimmed by 0 bases and 0 bases, with 10 bases remaining between them. The CDR3 protein is CASSLEPAPSYEQYF. CDR3 coding DNA: TGCGCCAGCAGCTTGGAGCCGGCACCCTCCTACGAGCAGTACTTC. Together with reference TRBV5-1 and TRBJ2-7, the CDR3 gives the full variable domain: KAGVTQTPRYLIKTRGQQVTLSCSPISGHRSVSWYQQTPGQGLQFLFEYFSETQRNKGNFPGRFSGRQFSNSRSEMNVSTLELGDSALYLCASSLEPAPSYEQYFGPGTRLTVT.

About this clonotype: This may stem from a read error, because a much larger clone lies one nucleotide away. V and J are TRBV11-2 and TRBJ2-5; D is undetermined. The germline V gene encodes CDR1 SGHAT and CDR2 FQNNGV. The CDR3 runs to 15 residues. For the CDR3, the DNA is TGTGTCAGCAGCTTAAGTACGGGTCCACAAGAGACCCAGTACTTC. Residues: CVSSLSTGPQETQYF.

This clonotype has ten or more counts. This rearrangement joins TRBV5-4 to TRBJ1-1, with no clear D. The CDR3 length is 16 residues. Germline V lookup: CDR1 SGHNT, CDR2 YYREEE (reference sequence). V was clipped by 4 bases and J by 7 bases, with 23 bases between them. CDR3 coding DNA: TGTGCCAGCAGCGTCAACTCCCGGGCTAAAGGGATTGAAGCTTTCTTT. This encodes CASSVNSRAKGIEAFF.

This clonotype was counted many times. The CDR3 sequence is CASSTLPSTGEETQYF. CDR3 coding DNA: TGTGCCAGTAGTACTCTTCCCTCGACAGGGGAGGAGACCCAGTACTTC. The chain employs TRBV19 and TRBJ2-5; 8 positions match TRBD1. This CDR3 has 16 residues. With V trimmed by 4 bases and J by 5 bases, 12 bases remained unmatched. From germline, CDR1 is LNHDA and CDR2 SQIVND (reference sequence).

The chain is built from TRBV9 and TRBJ2-3; weak D call: TRBD2 (6 bases). Trimming removed 3 bases from V and 5 bases from J, with 22 bases in between. The germline V gene encodes CDR1 SGDLS and CDR2 YYNGEE. CDR3 length: 17 amino acids. CDR3 amino acids: CASSAPRTGTRGDTQYF. In DNA, the CDR3 is TGTGCCAGCAGCGCCCCCCGGACGGGGACTCGAGGAGATACGCAGTATTTT.

The table lists this clonotype with a few counts. The chain employs TRBV3-1 and TRBJ2-1; 8 bases align to TRBD2. The CDR3 sequence is 18 residues long. After removal of 0 bases from V and 9 bases from J, the junction contained 16 bases not matched to a gene. Looked up from germline, CDR1 is LGHDT and CDR2 is YNNKEL (reference sequence). The CDR3 DNA sequence: TGTGCCAGCAGCCAAGATGGGAGGTCGCGGGAGGAACTTGTTGAGCAGTTCTTC. Amino acids: CASSQDGRSREELVEQFF.

This clonotype was observed many times. The CDR3 sequence is CSASDGGTGNTIYF. DNA for the CDR3: TGCAGTGCTAGTGACGGGGGGACTGGAAACACCATATATTTT. The V gene is TRBV20-1, the J gene TRBJ1-3, with TRBD1 as a possible D gene (5 bases). Trimming pared 3 bases from V and 2 bases from J, leaving 11 bases between. Germline lookup yields CDR1 DFQATT and CDR2 SNEGSKA (reference sequence). The CDR3 covers 14 residues.

This clonotype was seen many times. The V and J genes are TRBV7-9 and TRBJ2-1; maybe TRBD2 (5 bases). V was clipped by 4 bases and J by 3 bases, with 16 bases between them. Germline V gene data show CDR1 as SEHNR and CDR2 as FQNEAQ (reference sequence). This CDR3 is built from 16 residues. The CDR3 protein is CASSSHYNAGYNEQFF. As DNA, the CDR3 is TGTGCCAGCAGCTCCCATTACAATGCGGGCTACAATGAGCAGTTCTTC.

This clonotype has at least ten counts. The chain joins TRBV4-3 to TRBJ2-7; D unclear. CDR3 length: 14 residues. CDR1 and CDR2 from the germline V gene are LGHNA and YSLEER. V lost 4 bases and J 2 bases, leaving 12 bases between the germline ends. The CDR3, as DNA: TGCGCCAGCAGCCCTGAGATAGGGCCCTACGAGCAGTACTTC. Its translation: CASSPEIGPYEQYF.

This clonotype came up many times. The chain carries TRBV5-1 and TRBJ2-1, with D uncertain. CDR3 length: 17 amino acids. Germline assignment: CDR1 SGHRS and CDR2 YFSETQ. The V end was cut by 4 bases, the J end by 7 bases, with 24 bases between. CDR3: CASSQPPGRSDVNEQFF. In DNA form, the CDR3 reads TGCGCCAGCAGCCAACCCCCCGGCAGGTCCGATGTTAATGAGCAGTTCTTC.

In this sample, this clonotype turned up many times. CDR3 DNA sequence: TGTGCCAGCAGCCCTAGCGGAGAGAATGCCGAGCAGTACTTC. The encoded protein is CASSPSGENAEQYF. This chain joins TRBV12-3 or TRBV12-4 and TRBJ2-7; TRBD2 matches 7 bases. This CDR3 is 14 amino acids long. After removal of 6 bases from V and 6 bases from J, the junction contained 11 bases not matched to a gene.

There are many counts of this clonotype. The chain employs TRBV7-2 and TRBJ1-5; D ambiguous. V was pared by 1 base and J by 10 bases, with 14 bases between. The CDR3 has 14 residues. Germline V gene sequence: CDR1 SGHTA, CDR2 FQGNSA. DNA of the CDR3: TGTGCCAGCAGCTTAGAGGGTGTGGGGAGCCCCCAGCATTTT. Translating gives CASSLEGVGSPQHF.

The sample holds many counts of this clonotype. The chain recombines TRBV20-1 with TRBJ2-3; D is perhaps TRBD2 (6 bases). Germline V gene data show CDR1 as DFQATT and CDR2 as SNEGSKA (reference sequence). V lost 3 bases, J lost 6 bases, and 16 bases lay in between. The CDR3 extends over 14 amino acids. As DNA, the CDR3 is TGCAGTGCTAGTGGAGGGGCGGGGAAGGATACGCAGTATTTT. Protein: CSASGGAGKDTQYF.

Ten or more counts support this clonotype. The V and J genes are TRBV12-3 or TRBV12-4 and TRBJ1-2; perhaps TRBD1 as D (5 bases). This CDR3 contains 15 residues. Trimming stripped 8 bases from V and 4 bases from J, with 20 bases between. CDR3: CASRINEGPSYGYTF. For the CDR3, the DNA is TGTGCCAGCCGGATTAACGAGGGGCCCTCCTATGGCTACACCTTC.

This clonotype was found many times. This chain connects TRBV6-1 to TRBJ2-7; D remains ambiguous. V was shortened by 2 bases and J by 3 bases, with 5 bases between the two germline ends. CDR1 and CDR2 (germline): MNHNS, SASEGT. The CDR3 runs 12 residues. In nucleotides, the CDR3 is TGTGCCAGCAGTGAATGGGGCTACGAGCAGTACTTC. It specifies CASSEWGYEQYF.